By share, the clone carrying this TCR beta chain counts as medium-sized (0.01 to 0.1%). No antigen is known for it. This sample was included in a study of lung T cells in sarcoidosis with Löfgren's syndrome. Looking at the study overall: Repertoire analyses centered on Löfgren's syndrome patients.

Study-wide results and caveats: Paired TRAV12-1/TRBV2 TCRs showed CDR3 homology and preferential pairing.

In TCRdb, the reads were re-called with MiXCR into one record per CDR3 protein. Of 15,000 to 25,000 distinct CDR3 sequences listed, roughly a fifth are singletons. From germline, CDR1 is MNHNS and CDR2 SASEGT. J lost 1 base, V lost 4 bases, and 8 bases had no gene match. The CDR3 is 17 amino acids. The sequence was collected from a human donor with sarcoidosis (Löfgren's syndrome or another form), or a control subject (not recorded which). The sample consisted of CD4+ T cells from bronchoalveolar lavage. This rearrangement joins TRBV6-1 to TRBJ1-1, with 11 bases lining up with TRBD1. The CDR3 protein is CASSGGQGAIRNTEAFF. CDR3 sequence (DNA): TGTGCCAGCAGTGGAGGACAGGGGGCGATACGGAACACTGAAGCTTTCTTT.